Listed below are T cell receptor beta chains from one sample, sequenced in a study of shared clonotypes between healthy human individuals. The protocol was immunoSEQ multiplex PCR, while the TCRdb copy is restricted to in-frame clones and leaves out a portion. The data hold about 500,000 clones, with approximately 80% observed a single time. Material: PBMCs. The receptors here all came from a woman between 40 and 50 years old in good health. Some clones in this sample may be carry-over from other donors' samples. CDR3s include the opening cysteine and the closing phenylalanine or tryptophan. A D gene is named only where the DNA matches it firmly. Some rows mark clone size as missing; the rest say once, few, many or name a class of expanded clone.

abundance	v_gene	j_gene	d_gene	CDR3aa	CDR3nt
-	TRBV7-3	TRBJ2-1	TRBD2	CASSRTSGRYNEQFF	TGTGCCAGCAGCCGCACTAGCGGGAGATACAATGAGCAGTTCTTC
-	TRBV29-1	TRBJ1-2	-	CSVAGPTGYYGYTF	TGCAGCGTTGCCGGGCCGACGGGGTACTATGGCTACACCTTC
-	TRBV28	TRBJ2-7	-	CASVGGPLSYEQYF	TGTGCCTCAGTTGGAGGTCCCCTTTCTTACGAGCAGTACTTC
many	TRBV6-5	TRBJ1-2	-	CASSPWEGDVNGYTF	TGTGCCAGCAGTCCGTGGGAGGGCGACGTTAATGGCTACACCTTC
-	TRBV5-1	TRBJ1-1	TRBD1	CASSPGTGGPEAFF	TGCGCCAGCAGCCCGGGGACAGGGGGCCCTGAAGCTTTCTTT
once	TRBV27	TRBJ2-7	TRBD1	CASSPQGQGGSYEQYF	TGTGCCAGCAGTCCTCAGGGACAGGGGGGGTCCTACGAGCAGTACTTC
-	TRBV29-1	TRBJ2-2	TRBD2	CSVHGLAGELFF	TGCAGCGTCCACGGACTAGCCGGGGAGCTGTTTTTT
many	TRBV7-7	TRBJ2-1	-	CASSLVPEAYNEQFF	TGTGCCAGCAGCTTAGTTCCAGAGGCCTACAATGAGCAGTTCTTC
-	TRBV5-1	TRBJ2-7	-	CASRSLDIGSYEQYF	TGCGCCAGCAGAAGTTTGGACATTGGCTCCTACGAGCAGTACTTC
-	TRBV11-2	TRBJ2-7	TRBD2	CASSLSTSGSNEQYF	TGTGCCAGCAGCTTATCAACTAGCGGGAGTAACGAGCAGTACTTC
-	TRBV5-4	TRBJ2-1	TRBD2	CASSSPLLAGVAYNEQFF	TGTGCCAGCAGCTCACCCCTACTAGCGGGAGTAGCCTACAATGAGCAGTTCTTC
few	TRBV6-1	TRBJ2-7	-	CASSDDLGDEQYF	TGTGCCAGCAGTGACGACTTGGGGGACGAGCAGTACTTC
once	TRBV6-1	TRBJ2-5	-	CASSQGRRSGSETQYF	TGTGCCAGCAGTCAAGGCCGACGGTCGGGCTCAGAGACCCAGTACTTC
-	TRBV7-6	TRBJ2-2	-	CASSHAGSGALNTGELFF	TGTGCCAGCAGTCATGCCGGTAGCGGAGCCTTGAACACCGGGGAGCTGTTTTTT
-	TRBV19	TRBJ2-1	-	CASSIEGFSYNEQFF	TGTGCCAGTAGTATAGAGGGGTTCTCCTACAATGAGCAGTTCTTC
-	TRBV5-4	TRBJ2-3	-	CASSLAGSTDTQYF	TGTGCCAGCAGCTTGGCGGGAAGCACGGATACGCAGTATTTT
many	TRBV29-1	TRBJ2-1	-	CSVDKRPGAYNEQFF	TGCAGCGTTGATAAAAGGCCAGGGGCCTACAATGAGCAGTTCTTC
-	TRBV6-4	TRBJ2-2	-	CASSETATGELFF	TGTGCCAGCAGTGAGACAGCCACCGGGGAGCTGTTTTTT
-	TRBV30	TRBJ2-7	TRBD1	CAWRGQGALTAYEQYF	TGTGCCTGGAGGGGGCAGGGGGCGTTGACGGCCTACGAGCAGTACTTC
once	TRBV5-1	TRBJ1-3	TRBD1	CASSPDPGQKVSGNTIYF	TGCGCCAGCAGCCCGGATCCGGGACAGAAAGTCTCTGGAAACACCATATATTTT
-	TRBV5-1	TRBJ2-5	TRBD2	CASSSLGQREYQETQYF	TGCGCCAGCAGCTCCCTTGGCCAGCGGGAGTACCAAGAGACCCAGTACTTC
-	TRBV7-9	TRBJ2-1	-	CASSLDVHEQFF	TGTGCCAGCAGCTTAGACGTCCATGAGCAGTTCTTC
many	TRBV18	TRBJ2-5	-	CASSPRPGPETQYF	TGTGCCAGCTCACCACGTCCAGGGCCAGAGACCCAGTACTTC
once	TRBV15	TRBJ2-1	TRBD2	CATSRSLAAPEEFF	TGTGCCACCAGCAGGTCACTAGCGGCCCCAGAGGAGTTCTTC
-	TRBV4-1	TRBJ1-4	-	CASSQDPLQFYNEKLFF	TGCGCCAGCAGCCAAGATCCGTTACAGTTTTATAATGAAAAACTGTTTTTT
many	TRBV11-3	TRBJ2-7	TRBD1	CASSLSGQGHYEQYF	TGTGCCAGCAGCTTGTCCGGACAGGGGCACTACGAGCAGTACTTC
-	TRBV10-3	TRBJ2-7	TRBD2	CAIAGGPGEQYF	TGTGCCATCGCGGGAGGGCCGGGGGAGCAGTACTTC